This T cell receptor (beta chain) was retrieved from a study of blood T cell repertoires in COVID-19. The CDR3 runs 14 residues. V shed 9 bases and J shed 0 bases, with 14 bases lying between them. CDR1 and CDR2 from the germline V gene are SGHTA and FQGTGA. This clone was seen more than once but under ten times. Some clones are missing from TCRdb's copy, which holds only in-frame ones; the method was immunoSEQ multiplex PCR. The sample contains roughly 100,000 clones, 86% of which appear only once. Sequencing was done on a sample of peripheral blood. The TCR originated in a woman older than 75 with acute or convalescent COVID-19. The rearrangement uses TRBV7-3 and TRBJ1-2; D is ambiguous. CDR3 residues: CASSKPSTNYGYTF. The CDR3 DNA sequence: TGTGCCAGTAGCAAGCCCTCCACTAACTATGGCTACACCTTC.